The 5 T cell receptor beta chains reported below all come from one sample, sequenced in a study of long-term antiretroviral therapy in people with HIV. Samples were assayed with immunoSEQ v3.0 at survey level. The protocol was immunoSEQ multiplex PCR, while the TCRdb copy is restricted to in-frame clones and leaves out a portion. The table records around 40,000 clones, over 90% of them present only once. The specimen comprised unsorted PBMCs, sampled 4.1 years after starting antiretroviral therapy. These receptors all come from a woman aged 45-59 years with HIV.

The chain employs TRBV7-9 and TRBJ2-5; D perhaps matches TRBD2 (5 bases). The CDR3 has 13 residues. Trimming left V 5 bases short and J 4 bases short, with 11 bases between. Germline CDR1 SEHNR, CDR2 FQNEAQ (reference sequence). The CDR3 here is CASSRSSIETQYF. CDR3 coding DNA: TGTGCCAGCAGCCGGTCTAGCATAGAGACCCAGTACTTC.

The V and J genes are TRBV5-1 and TRBJ2-3; TRBD1 matches at 9 bases. Trimming cost V 4 bases and J 5 bases; bases outside gene matches: 11. CDR1 is SGHRS, CDR2 YFSETQ, per germline. This CDR3 has 16 amino acids. Here the CDR3 reads CASSATGTGRGDTQYF. CDR3 bases: TGCGCCAGCAGCGCCACCGGGACAGGGCGCGGAGATACGCAGTATTTT.

The chain recombines TRBV5-8 with TRBJ2-1, with 10 bases that match TRBD2. The CDR3 has 15 amino acids. Germline values: CDR1 SGHTS, CDR2 YDEGEE. J was trimmed by 4 bases and V by 0 bases; bases with no gene match: 1. The CDR3 spells CASSLGAGGYNEQFF. CDR3 bases: TGTGCCAGCAGCTTGGGAGCGGGGGGGTACAATGAGCAGTTCTTC. The full variable domain, its missing parts supplied by reference TRBV5-8 and TRBJ2-1, is EAGVTQSPTHLIKTRGQQATLRCSPISGHTSVYWYQQALGLGLQFLLWYDEGEERNRGNFPPRFSGRQFPNYSSELNVNALELEDSALYLCASSLGAGGYNEQFFGPGTRLTVL.

The V gene is TRBV25-1, the J gene TRBJ2-1; the D call may be TRBD1 or TRBD2 (6 bases each). V was clipped by 4 bases and J by 5 bases, with 21 bases between them. The CDR3 runs 17 residues. Germline V lookup: CDR1 MGHDK, CDR2 SYGVNS. CDR3: CASSGPLSGAQNNEQFF. The CDR3 DNA reads TGTGCCAGCAGTGGGCCCCTATCGGGGGCTCAAAACAATGAGCAGTTCTTC.

The rearrangement joins TRBV21-1 to TRBJ2-7; TRBD2 is the table's D call, not checked against the DNA. TRBV21-1 is labeled a pseudogene. The CDR3 totals 16 residues. Written as DNA, the CDR3 is TGTGCCAGCAGGAAATTCCCCGCTCGGAGCTCCTACGAGCAGTACTTC. The encoded protein is CASRKFPARSSYEQYF.